A selection of T cell receptor beta chains follows, all from one sample in a study of cytomegalovirus exposure and HLA in healthy donors. Sequenced by immunoSEQ multiplex PCR; TCRdb stores in-frame clones only, minus some. The repertoire has just under 95,000 clones, roughly 80% of them found once; the top ten carry about 7%. The specimen was PBMCs. All receptors derive from a middle-aged man in good health and CMV-seropositive. The CDR3 runs from the conserved cysteine through the conserved F or W. D genes are given only for firm matches. Clone size appears in some rows only: once, few, many, or a class for an expanded clone.

size: NA
V: TRBV19
D: NA
length: 13
J: TRBJ2-7
CDR3: CASSTTDYYEQYF
DNA: TGTGCCAGTAGTACGACGGACTACTACGAGCAGTACTTC

size: NA
V: TRBV7-2
D: TRBD2
length: 15
J: TRBJ2-1
CDR3: CASRQGASGGYEQFF
DNA: TGTGCCAGCAGACAAGGCGCTAGCGGGGGCTATGAGCAGTTCTTC

size: NA
V: TRBV27
D: NA
length: 15
J: TRBJ1-2
CDR3: CASSLSLGDFYGYTF
DNA: TGTGCCAGCAGTTTATCGTTGGGAGACTTCTATGGCTACACCTTC

size: once
V: TRBV6-1
D: NA
length: 15
J: TRBJ1-5
CDR3: CASSGLAGEGQPQHF
DNA: TGTGCCAGCAGTGGGTTGGCAGGGGAAGGGCAGCCCCAGCATTTT

size: NA
V: TRBV5-4
D: TRBD1
length: 17
J: TRBJ2-2
CDR3: CASSLGYTGGNFGELFF
DNA: TGTGCCAGCAGCTTGGGATACACAGGGGGCAATTTCGGGGAGCTGTTTTTT

size: NA
V: TRBV7-9
D: NA
length: 11
J: TRBJ2-2
CDR3: CASAEGGELFF
DNA: TGTGCCAGCGCCGAGGGAGGGGAGCTGTTTTTT

size: NA
V: TRBV14
D: TRBD2
length: 20
J: TRBJ2-7
CDR3: CASSQPWGTSGPTVSYEQYF
DNA: TGTGCCAGCAGCCAACCGTGGGGGACTAGCGGGCCCACTGTCTCCTACGAGCAGTACTTC

size: NA
V: TRBV10-2
D: NA
length: 14
J: TRBJ1-2
CDR3: CASSELSGTYGYTF
DNA: TGCGCCAGCAGTGAGCTTTCAGGAACCTATGGCTACACCTTC

size: NA
V: TRBV2
D: NA
length: 14
J: TRBJ2-5
CDR3: CASSVGRTLETQYF
DNA: TGTGCCAGCAGTGTGGGGAGGACTCTGGAGACCCAGTACTTC

size: NA
V: TRBV19
D: TRBD1
length: 14
J: TRBJ2-3
CDR3: CASSIGRGRDTQYF
DNA: TGTGCCAGTAGTATCGGCAGGGGGCGGGATACGCAGTATTTT

size: NA
V: TRBV27
D: NA
length: 12
J: TRBJ1-4
CDR3: CASSFAGEKLFF
DNA: TGTGCCAGCAGTTTCGCAGGTGAAAAACTGTTTTTT

size: NA
V: TRBV27
D: TRBD2
length: 15
J: TRBJ2-3
CDR3: CASSLLAGGTDTQYF
DNA: TGTGCCAGCAGTTTACTAGCGGGGGGCACAGATACGCAGTATTTT

size: NA
V: TRBV30
D: TRBD2
length: 18
J: TRBJ2-2
CDR3: CAWSGSRSGGWNTGELFF
DNA: TGTGCCTGGAGTGGGTCCCGAAGCGGGGGCTGGAACACCGGGGAGCTGTTTTTT

size: NA
V: TRBV6-5
D: TRBD1
length: 15
J: TRBJ1-1
CDR3: CASSYAGQAQGEAFF
DNA: TGTGCCAGCAGTTATGCCGGACAGGCCCAGGGGGAGGCTTTCTTT

size: NA
V: TRBV28
D: NA
length: 16
J: TRBJ1-4
CDR3: CASHAHGGSTNEKLFF
DNA: TGTGCCAGCCATGCACACGGGGGGTCAACTAATGAAAAACTGTTTTTT

size: NA
V: TRBV29-1
D: TRBD1
length: 14
J: TRBJ2-4
CDR3: CSVGPGQGSNIQYF
DNA: TGCAGCGTTGGGCCAGGACAGGGGAGCAACATTCAGTACTTC

size: few
V: TRBV19
D: NA
length: 11
J: TRBJ1-2
CDR3: CASSRLYGYTF
DNA: TGTGCCAGTAGTAGGCTCTATGGCTACACCTTC

size: NA
V: TRBV6-6
D: TRBD1
length: 14
J: TRBJ2-7
CDR3: CASRVGQGAYEQYF
DNA: TGTGCCAGCAGAGTCGGACAGGGGGCCTACGAGCAGTACTTC

size: few
V: TRBV7-3
D: TRBD2
length: 15
J: TRBJ2-3
CDR3: CASSLKGGSADTQYF
DNA: TGTGCCAGCAGCTTAAAGGGAGGGAGCGCAGATACGCAGTATTTT

size: NA
V: TRBV30
D: TRBD1
length: 16
J: TRBJ2-7
CDR3: CAWSVLIGTGGCEQYF
DNA: TGTGCCTGGAGTGTACTTATCGGGACAGGGGGCTGCGAGCAGTACTTC

size: NA
V: TRBV19
D: NA
length: 15
J: TRBJ1-6
CDR3: CASSRDTLSNSPLHF
DNA: TGTGCCAGTAGTCGGGACACTCTCTCCAATTCACCCCTCCACTTT

size: NA
V: TRBV10-3
D: TRBD1
length: 15
J: TRBJ2-5
CDR3: CAIRTGGPEKETQYF
DNA: TGTGCCATTAGGACAGGGGGACCTGAAAAAGAGACCCAGTACTTC

size: NA
V: TRBV6-4
D: NA
length: 14
J: TRBJ1-1
CDR3: CASSDSVSDTEAFF
DNA: TGTGCCAGCAGTGACTCGGTGTCAGACACTGAAGCTTTCTTT

size: NA
V: TRBV6-8
D: NA
length: 16
J: TRBJ1-3
CDR3: CARGVEDSSSGNTIYF
DNA: TGTGCCAGAGGCGTGGAGGATTCGAGCTCTGGAAACACCATATATTTT

size: NA
V: TRBV18
D: TRBD1
length: 16
J: TRBJ1-5
CDR3: CASSPQGASGNQPQNF
DNA: TGTGCCAGCTCACCACAGGGGGCCAGTGGCAATCAGCCCCAGAATTTT

size: NA
V: TRBV7-9
D: NA
length: 15
J: TRBJ2-1
CDR3: CASSSQRLAYNEQFF
DNA: TGTGCCAGCAGCTCCCAGCGCCTCGCGTACAATGAGCAGTTCTTC

size: NA
V: TRBV7-9
D: NA
length: 16
J: TRBJ2-7
CDR3: CASSREDSLSPYEQYF
DNA: TGTGCCAGCAGCCGAGAGGACAGCCTATCCCCCTACGAGCAGTACTTC

size: NA
V: TRBV27
D: TRBD1
length: 15
J: TRBJ1-5
CDR3: CASRPGTVSNQPQHF
DNA: TGTGCCAGCAGACCCGGGACAGTTAGCAATCAGCCCCAGCATTTT

size: NA
V: TRBV6-1
D: NA
length: 17
J: TRBJ1-5
CDR3: CASSEGGGRSGGWAQHF
DNA: TGTGCCAGCAGTGAAGGGGGGGGCAGGTCCGGAGGTTGGGCCCAGCATTTT

size: few
V: TRBV4-3
D: NA
length: 15
J: TRBJ1-1
CDR3: CASSQVETVNTEAFF
DNA: TGCGCCAGCAGCCAAGTTGAAACGGTGAACACTGAAGCTTTCTTT

size: NA
V: TRBV7-9
D: NA
length: 11
J: TRBJ2-5
CDR3: CASSRGGDQYF
DNA: TGTGCCAGCAGCAGAGGCGGGGACCAGTACTTC